This entry features one T cell receptor beta chain sequence. Its antigen is still unknown. From germline, CDR1 is SGHKS and CDR2 YYEKEE (reference sequence). The CDR3 is 18 residues long. V shed 4 bases and J 0 bases; nucleotides not matched to a gene: 13. The sample comes from a study of T cell responses to AZD1222 COVID-19 vaccine. TCRdb's table, derived via immunoSEQ multiplex PCR, lists solely in-frame clones and lacks some. This repertoire shows fewer than 200,000 clones, about 92% found once; its top ten account for about 3.5%. Study-level results: At 160-218 and 743-854, vaccine-associated CD4 TCRs were dominant, and they spanned spike. Spike-specific TCRs gained breadth and depth after people received two AZD1222 doses. White British people made up most donors, females outnumbered males, and clonal diversity was possibly underestimated.

The sequencing used peripheral blood, collected 28 days after the second dose of the MenACWY control vaccine. The clonotype originates from an adult who received the MenACWY meningococcal vaccine as a control. The rearrangement links TRBV5-5 to TRBJ2-1, with 7 bases matching TRBD2. The CDR3 is CASSPGDYSPSSYNEQFF. CDR3 DNA: TGTGCCAGCAGCCCTGGGGACTACAGCCCAAGCTCCTACAATGAGCAGTTCTTC.